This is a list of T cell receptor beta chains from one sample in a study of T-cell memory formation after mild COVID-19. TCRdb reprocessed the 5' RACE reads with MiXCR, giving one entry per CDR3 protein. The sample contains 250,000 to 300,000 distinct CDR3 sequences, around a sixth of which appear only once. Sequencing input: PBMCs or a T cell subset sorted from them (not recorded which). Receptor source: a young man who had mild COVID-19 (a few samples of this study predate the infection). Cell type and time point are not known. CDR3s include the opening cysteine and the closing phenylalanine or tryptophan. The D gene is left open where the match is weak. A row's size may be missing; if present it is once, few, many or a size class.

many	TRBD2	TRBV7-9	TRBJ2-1	TGTGCCAGCAGCTTAAGCCTAGCGGGGGCCTACAATGAGCAGTTCTTC	CASSLSLAGAYNEQFF
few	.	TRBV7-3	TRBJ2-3	TGTGCCAGCAGCCCTTGGGGGGAGGCAGATACGCAGTATTTT	CASSPWGEADTQYF
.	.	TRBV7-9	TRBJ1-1	TGTGCCAGCGACCTAGGGAGCACTGAAGCTTTCTTT	CASDLGSTEAFF
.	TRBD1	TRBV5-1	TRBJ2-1	TGCGCCAGCAGCACCCCCGTGACAGGGGACGATGAGCAGTTCTTC	CASSTPVTGDDEQFF
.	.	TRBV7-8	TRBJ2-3	TGTGCCAGCAGCTTACGGAGCGGCACAGATACGCAGTATTTT	CASSLRSGTDTQYF
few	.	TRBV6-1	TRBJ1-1	TGTGCCAGTCAGACTCTGGGCACTGAAGCTTTCTTT	CASQTLGTEAFF
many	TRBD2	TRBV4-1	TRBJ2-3	TGCGCCAGCAGCCAAGAATTGACTAGCCAGGATACGCAGTATTTT	CASSQELTSQDTQYF
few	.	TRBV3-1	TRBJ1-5	TGTGCCAGCAGCCAAGATTACTCTAGCAATCAGCCCCAGCATTTT	CASSQDYSSNQPQHF
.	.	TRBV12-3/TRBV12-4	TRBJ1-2	TGTGCCAGCAGTACCCGACAGGTGACCGCTTTGGGCTACACCTTC	CASSTRQVTALGYTF
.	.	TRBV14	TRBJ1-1	TGTGCCAGCAGCCAAGACCCAGGGACCATGAACACTGAAGCTTTCTTT	CASSQDPGTMNTEAFF
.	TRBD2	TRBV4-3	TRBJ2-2	TGCGCCAGCAGCCACGCGAGCGGGGCCGGGGAGCTGTTTTTT	CASSHASGAGELFF
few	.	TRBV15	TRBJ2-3	TGTGCCACCAGCAGAGAAGGGATCGGCACAGATACGCAGTATTTT	CATSREGIGTDTQYF
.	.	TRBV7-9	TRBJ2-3	TGTGCCAGCAGGACGGGCATTGCACAGCCGCATGCAGATACGCAGTATTTT	CASRTGIAQPHADTQYF
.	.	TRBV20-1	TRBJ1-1	TGCAGTGCTAGAGTTACGCCCAGTCGGAACACTGAAGCTTTCTTT	CSARVTPSRNTEAFF
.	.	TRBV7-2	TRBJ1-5	TGTGCCAGCAGCCAACAGGCGAATCAGCCCCAGCATTTT	CASSQQANQPQHF
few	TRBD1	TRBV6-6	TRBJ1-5	TGTGCCAGCAGTCCATTGACAGGGGGTCCCTCGATGGATTTT	CASSPLTGGPSMDF
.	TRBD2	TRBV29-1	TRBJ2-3	TGCAGCCTCACTAGCGGGGGCGCAGATACGCAGTATTTT	CSLTSGGADTQYF
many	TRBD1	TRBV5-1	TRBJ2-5	TGCGCCAGCAGCCCCAGGACAGGGCGAGAGACCCAGTACTTC	CASSPRTGRETQYF
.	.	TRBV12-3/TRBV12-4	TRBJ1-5	TGTGCCAGCAGGGACGACAGGATCTATAGCAATCAGCCCCAGCATTTT	CASRDDRIYSNQPQHF
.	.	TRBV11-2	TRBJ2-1	TGTGCCAGCAGCGGAGTGAGCTCCTACAATGAGCAGTTCTTC	CASSGVSSYNEQFF
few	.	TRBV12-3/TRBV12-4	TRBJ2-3	TGTGCCAGCAGTTTCACCGGCCTCGCGTCCGGCACAGATACGCAGTATTTT	CASSFTGLASGTDTQYF
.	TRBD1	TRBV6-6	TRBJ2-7	TGTGCCAGCAGAGGGGACAGCTACGAGCAGTACTTC	CASRGDSYEQYF
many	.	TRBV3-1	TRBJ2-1	TGTGCCAGCAGCCAAGTTAATGGGAACGGGGAGCAGTTCTTC	CASSQVNGNGEQFF
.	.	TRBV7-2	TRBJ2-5	TGTGCCAGCAGCCGAACCCTAGAGACCCAGTACTTC	CASSRTLETQYF
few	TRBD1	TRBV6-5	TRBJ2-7	TGTGCCAGCAGAAGGGTGGACAGGGCTCCTGGCGAGCAGTACTTC	CASRRVDRAPGEQYF
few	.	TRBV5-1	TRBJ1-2	TGCGCCAGCAGCTTGGGAGGAGGGGTCGGCTACACCTTC	CASSLGGGVGYTF
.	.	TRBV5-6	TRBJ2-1	TGTGCCAGCAGCTTGGGGTTGGGGTCGACTTACAATGAGCAGTTCTTC	CASSLGLGSTYNEQFF
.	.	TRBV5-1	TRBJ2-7	TGCGCCAGCAGCCCGGCCCCAGGGAACGAGCAGTACTTC	CASSPAPGNEQYF
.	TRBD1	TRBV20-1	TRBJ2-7	TGCAGTGCCGCCCCGGGACAGGGCTCGTACGAGCAGTACTTC	CSAAPGQGSYEQYF
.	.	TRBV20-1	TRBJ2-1	TGCAGTGCTAGAGAAGCCGATTCCTACAATGAGCAGTTCTTC	CSAREADSYNEQFF
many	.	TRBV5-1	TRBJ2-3	TGTGCCAGCAGCTTAGACAGCACAGATACGCAGTATTTT	CASSLDSTDTQYF
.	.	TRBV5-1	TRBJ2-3	TGCGCCAGCAGCTTGGGACGGATTAGCACAGATACGCAGTATTTT	CASSLGRISTDTQYF
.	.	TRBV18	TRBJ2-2	TGTGCCAGCTCACCCCTACAGGGCTCAATCGAGGAGCTGTTTTTT	CASSPLQGSIEELFF
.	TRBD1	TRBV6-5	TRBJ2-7	TGTGCCAGCAGAAGGACAGGGACAGAGCAGTACTTC	CASRRTGTEQYF
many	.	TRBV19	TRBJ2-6	TGTGCCAGTAGCAGCAGGGGTTCTGGGGCCAACGTCCTGACTTTC	CASSSRGSGANVLTF
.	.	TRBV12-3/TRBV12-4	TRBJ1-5	TGTGCCAGCAGTCCGGGGCTGAGGGCGAGTCAGCCCCAGCATTTT	CASSPGLRASQPQHF